The 8 T cell receptor beta chains below come from one sample, sequenced in a study of CD8 T cells in ankylosing spondylitis. A single record per CDR3 protein comes from TCRdb applying MiXCR to the 5' RACE reads. The top ten clones hold 4.1% of a sample with some 140,000 distinct CDR3 sequences, about 10% of them seen once. The material sequenced was blood, either unsorted or a sorted T cell fraction (not recorded which). Every receptor here comes from a female donor with ankylosing spondylitis or in good health (not recorded which).

Ten or more counts support this clonotype. V usage is TRBV3-1 and J usage is TRBJ2-2; D is undetermined. Germline V gene lookup returns CDR1 LGHDT and CDR2 YNNKEL (reference sequence). V was cut by 0 bases and J by 9 bases, with 5 bases left in between. The length of the CDR3 is 12 residues. The CDR3 bases are TGTGCCAGCAGCCAAGATCGGCGGGAGCTGTTTTTT. It specifies CASSQDRRELFF.

The sample holds many counts of this clonotype. This sequence joins TRBV5-1 and TRBJ2-1; possible D gene TRBD2, 6 bases. V lost 2 bases and J 4 bases, leaving 13 bases between the germline ends. Germline loops: CDR1 SGHRS, CDR2 YFSETQ. This CDR3 contains 15 residues. As DNA, the CDR3 is TGCGCCAGCAGCTTAGGGTCCGGGACTTACAATGAGCAGTTCTTC. Translation: CASSLGSGTYNEQFF.

This clonotype was seen ten or more times. The CDR3 DNA sequence: TGTGCCAGCAGCGTACTCCCGGGACTAGGGCAACAAGAGACCCAGTACTTC. This gives the protein CASSVLPGLGQQETQYF. The chain uses TRBV9 and TRBJ2-5, with TRBD2 matching 8 bases. CDR3 length equals 17 residues. Germline CDR1 reads SGDLS; CDR2 reads YYNGEE. J lost 2 bases, V lost 1 base, and 10 bases had no gene match.

In this sample, this clonotype turned up many times. This chain connects TRBV5-1 to TRBJ1-6, with D possibly TRBD1 on 6 matching bases. Germline V gene sequence: CDR1 SGHRS, CDR2 YFSETQ. This CDR3 spans 14 amino acids. The V end lost 0 bases, the J end lost 8 bases, and 9 bases lay between the germline ends. Written as DNA, the CDR3 is TGCGCCAGCAGCTTGGACCAGGGGTATTCACCCCTCCACTTT. Protein product: CASSLDQGYSPLHF.

Comment on this clonotype: This could be a read error, since a much larger clone is one nucleotide away. This chain uses TRBV5-1 with TRBJ1-4; D remains ambiguous. The CDR3 has 14 amino acids. The germline V gene has CDR1 SGHRS and CDR2 YFSETQ. DNA for the CDR3: TGCGCCACATCGACCGGGTCAACTAATGAAAAACTGCTTTTT. This gives the protein CATSTGSTNEKLLF. Filled out from reference TRBV5-1 and TRBJ1-4, the complete variable domain reads KAGVTQTPRYLIKTRGQQVTLSCSPISGHRSVSWYQQTPGQGLQFLFEYFSETQRNKGNFPGRFSGRQFSNSRSEMNVSTLELGDSALYLCATSTGSTNEKLLFGSGTQLSVL.

At least ten counts were recorded for this clonotype. The rearrangement uses TRBV15 and TRBJ1-1; 8 bases agree with TRBD1. Trimming took 3 bases from V and 3 from J; bases not matched to a gene: 3. The CDR3 covers 14 residues. Per germline, CDR1 LNHNV and CDR2 YYDKDF (reference sequence). The CDR3 spells CATSSDRGYTEAFF. CDR3 nucleotide sequence: TGTGCCACCAGCAGCGACAGGGGATACACTGAAGCTTTCTTT. Full variable domain (missing parts from reference TRBV15 and TRBJ1-1): DAMVIQNPRYQVTQFGKPVTLSCSQTLNHNVMYWYQQKSSQAPKLLFHYYDKDFNNEADTPDNFQSRRPNTSFCFLDIRSPGLGDTAMYLCATSSDRGYTEAFFGQGTRLTVV.

There are a few counts of this clonotype. The chain carries TRBV19 and TRBJ2-5; D gene unclear. The germline CDR1 and CDR2 sequences are LNHDA and SQIVND (reference sequence). The CDR3 loop spans 17 amino acids. Trimming left V 0 bases short and J 2 bases short, with 16 bases between. CDR3: CASSIDLMGGIQETQYF. CDR3 nucleotide sequence: TGTGCCAGTAGTATAGATCTGATGGGCGGAATACAAGAGACCCAGTACTTC.

This clonotype appeared a single time. The CDR3 ends on some other residue instead of the conserved phenylalanine or tryptophan, so this is likely a read error. The V gene is TRBV10-3, the J gene TRBJ1-6; no clear D. This CDR3 has 14 amino acids. The germline V and J ends were trimmed by 5 bases and 10 bases, with 15 bases remaining between them. Germline V gene sequence: CDR1 ENHRY, CDR2 SYGVKD. CDR3 loop: CAISKNVSGSPLHL. The CDR3 DNA reads TGTGCCATCAGTAAGAACGTTTCAGGATCACCCCTCCACTTA.